This passage covers 2 T cell receptor beta chains from one sample sequenced in a study of T cell responses to AZD1222 COVID-19 vaccine. Sequencing was performed with immunoSEQ multiplex PCR; in TCRdb, only in-frame clones are kept and a portion is missing. The sample lists about 110,000 clones, about 95% occurring once. The sequencing used peripheral blood, collected 28 days after the second AZD1222 dose. The receptors shown here come from an adult who received the AZD1222 COVID-19 vaccine.

The chain uses TRBV9 and TRBJ1-2; no clear D. The length of the CDR3 is 12 residues. V was cut by 0 bases and J by 8 bases, with 8 bases left in between. Germline values: CDR1 SGDLS, CDR2 YYNGEE. The CDR3 bases are TGTGCCAGCAGCGTAGATCCCCCCGGCTACACCTTC. Its translation: CASSVDPPGYTF.

V is TRBV28 and J is TRBJ1-2; D remains ambiguous. Germline-derived CDR1 and CDR2 are MDHEN and SYDVKM. The V and J ends lost 3 bases and 8 bases respectively, with 16 bases between them. The CDR3 loop spans 14 amino acids. The CDR3 sequence is CASSFVGEVVGYTF. In DNA, the CDR3 is TGTGCCAGCAGTTTTGTCGGGGAGGTGGTCGGCTACACCTTC.